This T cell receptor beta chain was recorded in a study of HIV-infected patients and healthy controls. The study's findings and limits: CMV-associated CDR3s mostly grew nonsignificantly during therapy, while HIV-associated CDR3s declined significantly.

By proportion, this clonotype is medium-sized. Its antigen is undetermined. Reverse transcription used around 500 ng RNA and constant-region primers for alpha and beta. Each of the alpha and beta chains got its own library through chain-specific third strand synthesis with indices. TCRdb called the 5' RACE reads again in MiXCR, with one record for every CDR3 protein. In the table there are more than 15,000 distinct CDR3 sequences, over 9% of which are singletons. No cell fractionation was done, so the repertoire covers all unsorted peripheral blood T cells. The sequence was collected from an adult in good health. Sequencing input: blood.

The CDR3 DNA reads TGTGCCAGCAGTTTTCAGGGGTCTATGGAGACCCAGTACTTC. It codes for CASSFQGSMETQYF. The gene calls are TRBV12-3 or TRBV12-4 and TRBJ2-5; weak D call: TRBD1 (6 bases). This CDR3 comprises 14 residues. The ends were cut back, 3 bases at V and 5 bases at J, with 13 bases in the middle.